These 27 T cell receptor beta chains were all obtained from the same sample, sequenced in a study of T cells in Graves' hyperthyroidism and ophthalmopathy. Amplification of TCR beta CDR3 regions was performed using RNA transcripts as template. HTBI primers were used for first-round RT-PCR of the TCR CDR3. TCRdb reanalysed the multiplex PCR reads using MiXCR and keeps one entry per CDR3 protein. The table lists some 740,000 distinct CDR3 sequences, roughly 15% of them singletons. Sequenced: blood. The receptors were gathered from a young woman with Graves' hyperthyroidism.

This clonotype turned up a few times. V gene TRBV29-1 combines with J gene TRBJ2-7; the D gene is possibly TRBD1 (6 bases). Germline CDR1 is SQVTM and CDR2 is ANQGSEA. V was shortened by 4 bases and J by 0 bases, with 7 bases between the two germline ends. The length of the CDR3 is 12 residues. The CDR3 loop reads CSVGQASYEQYF. The CDR3 DNA reads TGCAGCGTTGGACAGGCCTCCTACGAGCAGTACTTC.

The chain carries TRBV28 and TRBJ1-2, with 9 bases fitting TRBD1. The CDR3 runs 15 residues. From germline, CDR1 is MDHEN and CDR2 SYDVKM. The ends lost 3 bases at V and 7 bases at J; junction bases unmatched: 9. The CDR3 reads CASSLGQGYRSGYTF. The CDR3 DNA reads TGTGCCAGCAGTTTGGGACAGGGTTACCGTTCTGGCTACACCTTC.

This clonotype has at least ten counts. This chain joins TRBV30 and TRBJ2-2; TRBD2 matches at 10 bases. Germline CDR1 is GTSNPN and CDR2 is SVGIG (reference sequence). The CDR3 runs 15 residues. V dropped 5 bases and J dropped 5; count of bases not matched to a gene: 8. The CDR3 sequence: CAWRRGTSETGELFF. The CDR3 DNA is TGTGCCTGGCGGCGGGGGACTAGCGAGACCGGGGAGCTGTTTTTT.

About this clonotype: It is likely a read error, because the conserved phenylalanine at the end of the CDR3 is missing. J is TRBJ1-1 and V is TRBV4-3, with D possibly TRBD1 on 5 matching bases. Germline CDR1 and CDR2: LGHNA and YSLEER. V lost 1 base and J lost 3, with 15 bases in between. The CDR3 sequence is 16 residues long. DNA for the CDR3: TGCGCCAGCAGCCAAGGTCTCGGGGGAGGGGACACTGAAGCTTTCCTT. Translating it yields CASSQGLGGGDTEAFL.

The table lists this clonotype with a few counts. V and J are TRBV14 and TRBJ2-3; D is uncertain. Germline assignment: CDR1 SGHDN and CDR2 FVKESK. V lost 1 base to trimming and J lost 2 bases, with 13 bases between them. This CDR3 region has 16 residues. For the CDR3, the DNA is TGTGCCAGCAGCCAAGGGGCAGCCCCAATCACAGATACGCAGTATTTT. Translating it yields CASSQGAAPITDTQYF.

The table lists this clonotype with many counts. The chain recombines TRBV2 with TRBJ2-2; D remains ambiguous. From germline, CDR1 is SNHLY and CDR2 FYNNEI. There are 13 residues in the CDR3. With 3 bases removed from V and 5 bases from J, the gap between germline ends came to 7 bases. Here the CDR3 reads CASSEDPTGELFF. CDR3 DNA sequence: TGTGCCAGCAGTGAGGATCCAACCGGGGAGCTGTTTTTT.

The genes are TRBV18 and TRBJ1-5; D remains unclear. Germline-derived CDR1 and CDR2 are KGHSH and LQKENI. The V end was cut by 3 bases, the J end by 1 base, with 10 bases between. The CDR3 consists of 15 residues. The CDR3 sequence is CASSPFEDSNQPQHF. CDR3 bases: TGTGCCAGCTCACCCTTTGAGGACAGCAATCAGCCCCAGCATTTT.

This clonotype has more than one count but fewer than ten. The CDR3 DNA sequence: TGTGCCTGGAGTTCGGGGAAATATAGCAATCAGCCCCAGCATTTT. This codes for CAWSSGKYSNQPQHF. The gene calls are TRBV30 and TRBJ1-5, with D unresolved. Germline CDR1 GTSNPN, CDR2 SVGIG (reference sequence). This CDR3 is 15 amino acids long. Trimming cost V 2 bases and J 0 bases, with 11 bases left between them. Together with reference TRBV30 and TRBJ1-5, the CDR3 gives the full variable domain: SQTIHQWPATLVQPVGSPLSLECTVEGTSNPNLYWYRQAAGRGLQLLFYSVGIGQISSEVPQNLSASRPQDRQFILSSKKLLLSDSGFYLCAWSSGKYSNQPQHFGDGTRLSIL.

This clonotype was counted only a few times. The V gene is TRBV29-1, the J gene TRBJ1-3; possible D gene TRBD1, 6 bases. The CDR3 contains 15 residues. The V end was cut by 6 bases, the J end by 0 bases, with 15 bases between. Germline CDR1 SQVTM, CDR2 ANQGSEA. The CDR3 DNA reads as TGCAGCGTGGACAGCAGGGATTTCTCTGGAAACACCATATATTTT. Translated: CSVDSRDFSGNTIYF.

About this clonotype: Sequence at one end of the junction differs from germline and may be a read error. The rearrangement links TRBV12-3 or TRBV12-4 to TRBJ2-3; maybe TRBD1 (6 bases). The CDR3 consists of 14 residues. The CDR3 DNA is TGTGTCAGCAGAGACCCTACAGGGACAGATACGCAGTATTTT. It yields the protein CVSRDPTGTDTQYF.

This clonotype turned up a few times. The rearrangement links TRBV5-1 to TRBJ1-3; possibly TRBD1 for D (5 bases). Germline CDR1 and CDR2: SGHRS and YFSETQ. Trimming took 0 bases from V and 2 from J, leaving 12 bases between them. The CDR3 length is 16 residues. CDR3 coding DNA: TGCGCCAGCAGCTTGGTGGCAGGGCCAGCTGGAAACACCATATATTTT. Protein product: CASSLVAGPAGNTIYF.

This chain links TRBV2 with TRBJ2-1; 11 bases fit TRBD2. Trimming removed 6 bases from V and 8 bases from J; junction bases left unmatched: 12. The germline V gene encodes CDR1 SNHLY and CDR2 FYNNEI. CDR3 length equals 16 residues. The DNA of the CDR3 is TGTGCCAGCAGGGACGGGCTAGCGGGAGGAGGGGATGAGCAGTTCTTC. The encoded protein is CASRDGLAGGGDEQFF.

This clonotype came up many times. The rearrangement joins TRBV7-9 to TRBJ2-5; the match to TRBD1 covers 7 bases. This CDR3 region has 15 residues. Per the germline V gene, CDR1 is SEHNR and CDR2 is FQNEAQ (reference sequence). The J segment lost 3 bases and the V segment lost 5 bases, leaving 9 bases of the junction unmatched. The CDR3 nucleotides are TGTGCCAGCAGCCCCGGCGACAGGGTGGAAGAGACCCAGTACTTC. This gives the protein CASSPGDRVEETQYF.

This clonotype has at least ten counts. This chain's CDR3 is CASSLLAQGNQPQHF. The CDR3 coding sequence is TGTGCCAGCAGCTTACTCGCCCAGGGCAATCAGCCCCAGCATTTT. The rearrangement uses TRBV7-2 and TRBJ1-5, with D uncertain. The length of the CDR3 is 15 residues. Deletions cut 2 bases from V and 2 bases from J, with 10 bases between. Per germline, CDR1 SGHTA and CDR2 FQGNSA.

This clonotype was recorded at least ten times. This chain joins TRBV24-1 and TRBJ2-5; TRBD2 matches at 14 bases. Trimming removed 4 bases from V and 2 bases from J; junction bases left unmatched: 5. Germline CDR1 is KGHDR and CDR2 is SFDVKD. The CDR3 covers 17 residues. DNA for the CDR3: TGTGCCACCAGTGACTACGGACTAGCGGGAGGACAAGAGACCCAGTACTTC. Its translation: CATSDYGLAGGQETQYF.

This clonotype was seen a few times. The chain has TRBV6-2 or TRBV6-3 and TRBJ2-3; D is possibly TRBD2 (6 bases). Trimming cost V 7 bases and J 2 bases, with 10 bases left between them. Germline V gives CDR1 MNHEY, CDR2 SVGEGT. This CDR3 spans 13 amino acids. For the CDR3, the DNA is TGTGCCAGCACCCGGGGGACCACAGATACGCAGTATTTT. It is translated as CASTRGTTDTQYF.

This chain connects TRBV20-1 to TRBJ2-1; D might be TRBD1 or TRBD2, each matching 6 bases. Germline loops: CDR1 DFQATT, CDR2 SNEGSKA (reference sequence). CDR3 size: 17 residues. V lost 5 bases, J lost 3 bases, and 23 bases lay in between. DNA of the CDR3: TGCAGTGCTCGTAGGGAAACGTGGGGGGCACTCTACAATGAGCAGTTCTTC. This codes for CSARRETWGALYNEQFF.

There are many counts of this clonotype. The chain carries TRBV20-1 and TRBJ2-5; D is uncertain. The CDR3 is 15 amino acids. Per the germline V gene, CDR1 is DFQATT and CDR2 is SNEGSKA (reference sequence). V lost 6 bases and J 0 bases, leaving 17 bases between the germline ends. CDR3 coding DNA: TGCAGTGCCCCCTTTCCTAGGAGAAACCAAGAGACCCAGTACTTC. Residues: CSAPFPRRNQETQYF.

This clonotype was detected many times. The rearrangement links TRBV6-1 to TRBJ2-1; 8 nucleotides match TRBD1. The J segment lost 1 base and the V segment lost 11 bases, leaving 13 bases of the junction unmatched. The CDR3 length is 16 residues. Germline CDR1 is MNHNS and CDR2 is SASEGT. The CDR3: CAWATGAWRSYNEQFF. DNA for the CDR3: TGTGCCTGGGCGACAGGGGCTTGGCGGTCCTACAATGAGCAGTTCTTC.

This rearrangement joins TRBV13 to TRBJ2-3, with 10 positions matching TRBD2. After removal of 4 bases from V and 4 bases from J, the junction contained 5 bases not matched to a gene. Germline V gene sequence: CDR1 PRHDT, CDR2 FYEKMQ (reference sequence). The CDR3 loop spans 15 amino acids. CDR3 bases: TGTGCCAGCAGCTCTTCCCTAGCGGGAGCAGATACGCAGTATTTT. The encoded protein is CASSSSLAGADTQYF.

The chain recombines TRBV4-3 with TRBJ1-5, with D perhaps matching TRBD1 (5 bases). This CDR3 has 14 amino acids. V dropped 4 bases and J dropped 6 bases, with 13 bases sitting between them. Looked up from germline, CDR1 is LGHNA and CDR2 is YSLEER. The chain's CDR3 is CASSPGYGTQPQHF. The CDR3, as DNA: TGCGCCAGCAGCCCCGGGTACGGGACTCAGCCCCAGCATTTT.

This clonotype was counted between two and nine times. The V call is TRBV12-3 or TRBV12-4, the J call TRBJ2-7; a possible D gene is TRBD1 (6 bases). Trimming removed 5 bases at V and 4 bases at J, with 15 bases between. This CDR3 has 14 residues. CDR3 DNA sequence: TGTGCCAGCAGTCAGGAGGACAGAAGTTACGAGCAGTACTTC. This sequence encodes CASSQEDRSYEQYF.

CDR3 in amino acids: CASSHLRFSGSGAQFF. As DNA, the CDR3 is TGTGCCAGCAGCCATTTACGCTTTAGCGGGAGCGGTGCACAGTTCTTC. J is TRBJ2-1 and V is TRBV3-1, with 9 nucleotides matching TRBD2. This CDR3 contains 16 residues. Germline CDR1 is LGHDT and CDR2 is YNNKEL (reference sequence). J lost 13 bases, V lost 3 bases, and 16 bases had no gene match.

This clonotype was picked up many times. The V gene is TRBV12-3 or TRBV12-4, the J gene TRBJ1-5; D may be TRBD1 (5 bases). The CDR3 length is 17 residues. The V end was cut by 1 base, the J end by 0 bases, with 13 bases between. The CDR3 nucleotides read TGTGCCAGCAGTTTAGAGGGGTCCCTTTATAGCAATCAGCCCCAGCATTTT. Amino acids: CASSLEGSLYSNQPQHF.

This clonotype occurred many times. The rearrangement links TRBV30 to TRBJ2-3; D is uncertain. The length of the CDR3 is 12 residues. Trimming removed 1 base at V and 2 bases at J, with 4 bases between. CDR1 and CDR2 (germline): GTSNPN, SVGIG (reference sequence). The DNA of the CDR3 is TGTGCCTGGAGTGCATACACAGATACGCAGTATTTT. Protein product: CAWSAYTDTQYF.

The V call is TRBV4-3, the J call TRBJ1-1, with D uncertain. The CDR3 totals 13 residues. V was trimmed by 0 bases and J by 6 bases, leaving 8 bases between them. In germline, CDR1 is LGHNA, CDR2 YSLEER. This chain's CDR3 is CASSQDLPAEAFF. For the CDR3, the DNA is TGCGCCAGCAGCCAAGATTTGCCAGCTGAAGCTTTCTTT.

This clonotype was found a few times. CDR3 region: CASRLLGNEQFF. The CDR3 nucleotides are TGTGCCAGCCGTCTGCTGGGGAATGAGCAGTTCTTC. This chain uses TRBV28 with TRBJ2-1; D gene unclear. Trimming left V 8 bases short and J 7 bases short, with 12 bases between. The CDR3 runs 12 residues. Germline values: CDR1 MDHEN, CDR2 SYDVKM.